This entry lists 27 T cell receptor beta chains sequenced from one sample in a study of PD-1 blockade in classical Hodgkin lymphoma. Brentuximab vedotin exposure varied, and every patient relapsed after autologous stem cell transplantation. Here immunoSEQ multiplex PCR was the method, and the copy in TCRdb shows in-frame clones only, minus some. The sample consists of some 19,000 clones, 84% of them appearing once. The sample here was peripheral blood mononuclear cells (PBMCs), taken at baseline. These receptors originate from a human donor with classical Hodgkin lymphoma.

V usage is TRBV10-3 and J usage is TRBJ1-4; D unresolved. The V end lost 0 bases, the J end lost 10 bases, and 15 bases lay between the germline ends. Germline CDR1 reads ENHRY; CDR2 reads SYGVKD. CDR3 length: 15 amino acids. The CDR3 loop is CAISESEVSSGKLFF. DNA for the CDR3: TGTGCCATCAGTGAGTCGGAGGTCTCGAGTGGAAAACTGTTTTTT.

Only one count was recorded for this clone. The chain is built from TRBV7-3 and TRBJ2-5, with 10 bases matching TRBD2. Per the germline V gene, CDR1 is SGHTA and CDR2 is FQGTGA. V shed 5 bases and J 5 bases; nucleotides not matched to a gene: 8. This CDR3 has 15 amino acids. Written as DNA, the CDR3 is TGTGCCAGCAGCAACAGCGGGGGGGCCCGTGAGACCCAGTACTTC. Its protein is CASSNSGGARETQYF.

This rearrangement joins TRBV6-1 to TRBJ2-7; 9 nucleotides match TRBD2. CDR1 MNHNS and CDR2 SASEGT come from the germline V gene. The CDR3 length is 13 residues. V trimming: 7 bases; J trimming: 5 bases; junction bases outside the gene matches: 6. The CDR3 protein is CASTGTSLHEQYF. The CDR3 DNA reads TGTGCCAGCACGGGGACTAGCTTGCACGAGCAGTACTTC.

This clone is labeled medium-sized (0.01 to 0.1%). This chain uses TRBV27 with TRBJ1-5, with 8 bases identical to TRBD1. The CDR3 contains 15 residues. The trim removed 7 bases at V and 2 bases at J, leaving 7 bases unmatched. Germline V CDR1 and CDR2: MNHEY, SMNVEV (reference sequence). For the CDR3, the DNA is TGTGCCAGCAAGGCAGGGGGCGCCGGCAATCAGCCCCAGCATTTT. This gives the protein CASKAGGAGNQPQHF.

The rearrangement uses TRBV19 and TRBJ1-5; tentative D call: TRBD1 (5 bases). Trimming took off 3 bases at V and 3 bases at J, with 12 bases between the two ends. The germline V gene has CDR1 LNHDA and CDR2 SQIVND (reference sequence). The CDR3 runs to 15 residues. The CDR3 loop is CASSMWGYDNQPQHF. In nucleotides, the CDR3 is TGTGCCAGTAGTATGTGGGGGTATGACAATCAGCCCCAGCATTTT.

This chain's CDR3 is CASSLGVETQYF. In nucleotides, the CDR3 is TGTGCCAGCAGCTTGGGGGTGGAGACCCAGTACTTC. V is TRBV7-2 and J is TRBJ2-5; D tentatively reads TRBD1 or TRBD2 (5 bases each). Germline V gene sequence: CDR1 SGHTA, CDR2 FQGNSA. The ends were cut back, 3 bases at V and 5 bases at J, with 7 bases in the middle. This CDR3 comprises 12 residues. The full variable domain, completed using reference TRBV7-2 and TRBJ2-5, is GAGVSQSPSNKVTEKGKDVELRCDPISGHTALYWYRQSLGQGLEFLIYFQGNSAPDKSGLPSDRFSAERTGGSVSTLTIQRTQQEDSAVYLCASSLGVETQYFGPGTRLLVL.

The V call is TRBV14, the J call TRBJ1-6; D gene unclear. This CDR3 has 11 amino acids. From germline, CDR1 is SGHDN and CDR2 FVKESK. Trimming removed 2 bases at V and 8 bases at J, with 1 base between. CDR3 residues: CASSQYSPLHF. For the CDR3, the DNA is TGTGCCAGCAGCCAATATTCACCCCTCCACTTT.

The rearrangement uses TRBV7-9 and TRBJ2-3; possibly TRBD2 for D (5 bases). The CDR3 covers 16 residues. In germline, CDR1 is SEHNR, CDR2 FQNEAQ (reference sequence). Trimming took 1 base from V and 2 from J, leaving 13 bases between them. CDR3 sequence reads: CASSLGEGSDTDTQYF. In nucleotides, the CDR3 is TGTGCCAGCAGCTTAGGAGAGGGATCCGACACAGATACGCAGTATTTT.

V usage is TRBV28 and J usage is TRBJ2-7; the D gene is possibly TRBD1 (6 bases). The CDR3 sequence is 15 residues long. Trimming left V 6 bases short and J 3 bases short, with 18 bases between. Looked up from germline, CDR1 is MDHEN and CDR2 is SYDVKM. CDR3 in amino acids: CASRYRAAVDYEQYF. The CDR3 DNA reads as TGTGCCAGCAGGTACAGGGCAGCGGTGGACTACGAGCAGTACTTC.

This rearrangement joins TRBV7-8 to TRBJ1-2; D not resolved. This CDR3 has 13 residues. The V end was cut by 3 bases, the J end by 6 bases, with 11 bases between. Germline V gene sequence: CDR1 SGHVS, CDR2 FQNEAQ. The DNA of the CDR3 is TGTGCCAGCAGCTTTGTTTTGGGAAATGGCTACACCTTC. Translated, it gives CASSFVLGNGYTF.

The rearrangement uses TRBV4-2 and TRBJ2-5; D unresolved. This CDR3 is 12 amino acids long. V was pared by 3 bases and J by 5 bases, with 7 bases between. Germline V gene lookup returns CDR1 LGHNA and CDR2 YNFKEQ. CDR3 coding DNA: TGTGCCAGCAGCCAGGTGAGGGAGACCCAGTACTTC. Its translation is CASSQVRETQYF.

The chain has TRBV16 and TRBJ1-6, with a tentative D call TRBD1 (6 bases). Germline CDR1 KGHSY, CDR2 FQNENV. V was cut by 0 bases and J by 4 bases, with 13 bases left in between. There are 17 residues in the CDR3. The DNA for the CDR3 is TGTGCCAGCAGCCAATCCCGGACAGTGACATATAATTCACCCCTCCACTTT. Residues: CASSQSRTVTYNSPLHF.

The chain links TRBV9 to TRBJ2-1; no reliable D call. Germline loops: CDR1 SGDLS, CDR2 YYNGEE. This CDR3 is 15 amino acids long. With 0 bases removed from V and 0 bases from J, the gap between germline ends came to 7 bases. Here the CDR3 DNA reads TGTGCCAGCAGCGTAGAAAGTGGCTCCTACAATGAGCAGTTCTTC. It specifies CASSVESGSYNEQFF.

The V call is TRBV7-2, the J call TRBJ1-1; 7 positions agree with TRBD1. The CDR3 is made up of 14 amino acids. Germline CDR1 reads SGHTA; CDR2 reads FQGNSA. The junction had 6 bases not matched to a gene; V was cut back by 3 bases and J by 5 bases. CDR3 amino acids: CASSFTGDGTEAFF. The CDR3 DNA sequence: TGTGCCAGCAGCTTTACAGGGGATGGGACTGAAGCTTTCTTT.

CDR3 DNA: TGTGCCAGCCGGGACTTCGAGGGCGGGGAGCTGTTTTTT. Encoded protein: CASRDFEGGELFF. The chain has TRBV2 and TRBJ2-2, with TRBD2 as a possible D gene (6 bases). V was shortened by 8 bases and J by 7 bases, with 14 bases between the two germline ends. The CDR3 loop spans 13 amino acids. The germline CDR1 and CDR2 sequences are SNHLY and FYNNEI.

This chain joins TRBV27 and TRBJ2-7; the match to TRBD2 covers 10 bases. The germline CDR1 and CDR2 sequences are MNHEY and SMNVEV (reference sequence). This CDR3 is built from 13 residues. With 8 bases clipped from V and 4 bases from J, the junction kept 5 bases outside the gene matches. The CDR3 loop is CASGSSGGYEQYF. The CDR3 nucleotides read TGTGCCAGCGGATCTAGCGGGGGTTACGAGCAGTACTTC.

The V gene is TRBV11-2, the J gene TRBJ2-1; D may be TRBD1 (5 bases). The V gene lost 0 bases and the J gene lost 6 bases, with 9 bases spanning the gap. This CDR3 is built from 14 residues. Germline lookup yields CDR1 SGHAT and CDR2 FQNNGV. CDR3 region: CASSLENRPNEQFF. In DNA form, the CDR3 reads TGTGCCAGCAGCTTAGAAAACAGGCCCAATGAGCAGTTCTTC.

This rearrangement joins TRBV10-3 to TRBJ1-5; D gene ambiguous. Per the germline V gene, CDR1 is ENHRY and CDR2 is SYGVKD. The V and J ends lost 0 bases and 8 bases respectively, with 14 bases between them. The CDR3 length is 15 residues. The CDR3 reads CAISESNTIIEPQHF. Written as DNA, the CDR3 is TGTGCCATCAGTGAGTCGAACACTATTATTGAGCCCCAGCATTTT.

J is TRBJ2-1 and V is TRBV19, with 9 positions matching TRBD1. Unmatched junction bases numbered 10, after V lost 5 bases and J lost 8 bases. Germline V lookup: CDR1 LNHDA, CDR2 SQIVND (reference sequence). The CDR3 runs 15 residues. The CDR3 loop is CASSLQGQGFDEQFF. CDR3 nucleotide sequence: TGTGCCAGTAGTTTACAGGGACAGGGATTCGATGAGCAGTTCTTC.

V gene TRBV20-1 combines with J gene TRBJ2-1; a weak D match, TRBD2 (5 bases). In germline, CDR1 is DFQATT, CDR2 SNEGSKA (reference sequence). The CDR3 loop spans 10 amino acids. CDR3 sequence reads: CSAGVNEQFF. The CDR3 nucleotides are TGCAGCGCCGGGGTAAATGAGCAGTTCTTC.

The V call is TRBV7-8, the J call TRBJ2-5; D not resolved. Per germline, CDR1 SGHVS and CDR2 FQNEAQ. Trimming shortened V by 3 bases and J by 2 bases, and 7 bases separated the two germline ends. This CDR3 has 13 amino acids. The CDR3 sequence: CASSFSEQETQYF. The CDR3 DNA is TGTGCCAGCAGCTTTTCGGAACAAGAGACCCAGTACTTC.

The gene calls are TRBV7-9 and TRBJ2-5; D is uncertain. This CDR3 spans 15 amino acids. V was trimmed by 5 bases and J by 1 base, leaving 14 bases between them. The germline gives CDR1 SEHNR, CDR2 FQNEAQ (reference sequence). CDR3 DNA: TGTGCCAGCAGCCCGACCAAGAATTCCCAAGAGACCCAGTACTTC. Its protein product is CASSPTKNSQETQYF.

The chain has TRBV9 and TRBJ2-5; D unresolved. V lost 0 bases and J 0 bases, leaving 9 bases between the germline ends. CDR1 and CDR2 from the germline V gene are SGDLS and YYNGEE. The CDR3 has 15 residues. The CDR3 protein is CASSVGQQYQETQYF. Written as DNA, the CDR3 is TGTGCCAGCAGCGTAGGTCAGCAGTACCAAGAGACCCAGTACTTC. Supplemented by reference TRBV9 and TRBJ2-5, the full variable domain reads DSGVTQTPKHLITATGQRVTLRCSPRSGDLSVYWYQQSLDQGLQFLIQYYNGEERAKGNILERFSAQQFPDLHSELNLSSLELGDSALYFCASSVGQQYQETQYFGPGTRLLVL.

This clone was observed a single time. The rearrangement uses TRBV4-3 and TRBJ1-4, with 8 positions matching TRBD1. Losses at the gene ends were 4 bases for V and 3 bases for J; bases not matched to a gene: 4. This CDR3 has 15 residues. Germline-derived CDR1 and CDR2 are LGHNA and YSLEER. Here the CDR3 reads CASSRGTGPNEKLFF. CDR3 bases: TGCGCCAGCAGCCGAGGGACAGGCCCTAATGAAAAACTGTTTTTT.

The gene calls are TRBV19 and TRBJ1-6; possible D gene TRBD1, 6 bases. The CDR3 runs to 15 residues. CDR1 and CDR2 (germline): LNHDA, SQIVND (reference sequence). Trimming left V 3 bases short and J 10 bases short, with 16 bases between. This CDR3 reads CASSMQQGGKSPLHF. Written as DNA, the CDR3 is TGTGCCAGTAGTATGCAACAGGGAGGAAAGTCACCCCTCCACTTT.

Worth noting for this clone: An end of the junction does not agree with germline; a read error may underlie this. CDR3 coding DNA: TGCGCCAGCAGCCCGACCCTGGGGTACGAGCAGTACTTC. As protein: CASSPTLGYEQYF. This chain links TRBV5-4 with TRBJ2-7; D gene uncertain. The CDR3 extends over 13 amino acids. CDR1 is SGHNT and CDR2 is YYREEE in the germline V gene (reference sequence).

The chain combines TRBV11-2 with TRBJ2-1; D might be TRBD2 (7 bases). The CDR3 is 16 amino acids. Trimming pared 5 bases from V and 4 bases from J, leaving 18 bases between. CDR1 SGHAT and CDR2 FQNNGV come from the germline V gene. CDR3 in DNA: TGTGCCAGCAGCCACCGCCTGGCGGGGGCATACAATGAGCAGTTCTTC. Its translation is CASSHRLAGAYNEQFF.